This T cell receptor beta chain emerged from a study of shared clonotypes between healthy human individuals. Study conclusions and caveats: Naive subsets tended to show greater estimated richness than memory subsets.

Trimming removed 5 bases at V and 5 bases at J, with 18 bases between. Germline V gene sequence: CDR1 LNHDA, CDR2 SQIVND (reference sequence). This CDR3 region has 15 residues. Naive CD8 cells lacked CD45RO, underwent positive selection for CCR7 and left out terminally differentiated effector memory CD45RA+ cells. Concerning this clone itself: The antigen is not known.

In the study's own analysis: ImmunoSEQ yielded junction-only sequences lacking quality scores, so filtering differed. TCRdb's table, derived via immunoSEQ multiplex PCR, lists solely in-frame clones and lacks some. From that table come the V and J calls and clone size; the DNA was used to work out D and trimming. The sample consists of hundreds of thousands of clones, 90% to 95% of them appearing once. This TCR derives from a young man in good health. The chain has TRBV19 and TRBJ1-1; D perhaps matches TRBD1 (5 bases). Sequencing used naive CD8+ T cells sorted from blood. CDR3 residues: CASSPGRGGRTEAFF. The CDR3 DNA reads TGTGCCAGTAGTCCCGGGAGGGGCGGTAGGACTGAAGCTTTCTTT.